Sequencing of this T cell receptor (beta chain) was carried out in a study of OX40 agonist ivuxolimab in advanced cancers. Context from the whole study: Ivuxolimab, which targeted the costimulatory receptor OX40 (CD134), was an agonistic, fully human IgG2 monoclonal antibody. Of the roughly 54 patients in dose escalation, some 20 had hepatocellular carcinoma, approximately 15 had melanoma, 9 had renal cell carcinoma and 9 had head and neck cancer. Peripheral TCRbeta sequencing was intended to test whether TCR sequence diversity was altered and clonal T-cell expansion was caused by ivuxolimab. Prior anti-PD-1, anti-PD-L1 or anti-CTLA-4 therapy was permitted, and checkpoint inhibitors had been received by about 36% of dose-escalation patients. The monotherapy dose-escalation portion (N of about 50 patients) of the phase I ivuxolimab trial is reported in the paper. Intravenous ivuxolimab was administered to patients every 2 weeks at six dose levels: 0.01, 0.1, 0.3, 1.5, 3 and 10 mg/kg. Partial responses occurred in three dose-escalation patients: two with cutaneous melanoma and one with hepatocellular carcinoma. A male proportion of around 80% and a mean age of approximately 55 years, ranging from about 20 to 85, were recorded for the dose-escalation cohort. The study at large found these results: The antigen specificity of the peripheral T cells that underwent clonal expansion was not determined. At doses of 0.1 to 3.0 mg/kg, clonal expansion of both CD4+ and CD8+ T cells in blood was seen between baseline and week 6. Low levels of normalized T-cell clonal expansion were also seen in some nonresponding patients. In the 0.1-3.0 mg/kg groups, partial responders had among the lowest normalized peripheral clonal expansion, particularly in CD8+ T cells. On average, CD8+ T cells showed more expanded clones than CD4+ T cells after ivuxolimab.

The CDR3 measures 15 amino acids from cysteine to phenylalanine. Here the CDR3 DNA is all that survives: 45 bases in frame from base 1. At the junction V is shortened by 4 bases and J by 0 bases; bases outside the gene matches: 6. Per the germline V gene (reference sequence), SGHNT is the CDR1 and YYREEE is the CDR2. About this clone itself: Its specific antigen is unknown. No much larger clonotype is one base removed from it; base qualities were not supplied.

The trial excluded patients who had a history of autoimmune disease or were on systemic immunosuppression. Peripheral blood for TCR sequencing was collected from all dose cohorts at baseline, on cycle 4 day 1, and on cycle 7 day 1. The samples were taken from a phase I, first-in-human, multicenter, open-label dose-escalation trial of ivuxolimab. Adults with locally advanced or metastatic head and neck squamous cell, hepatocellular, melanoma or renal cell carcinoma were enrolled in the trial. Before TCR sequencing, CD4+ and CD8+ T cells were separately sorted from peripheral blood. Genomic DNA was extracted from sorted cells for sequencing of the TCRbeta CDR3 region. The immunoSEQ Assay was used for sequencing of TCRbeta CDR3 regions. TCRdb limited this immuneACCESS table to in-frame rearrangements with V and J called. A share of clones is missing; checked studies link under half to unresolved V genes, and the rest is unexplained. The sample yields 90,000 to 100,000 clones; around nine tenths were counted once. Around 2.7% of the sample goes to the ten largest clones.

Sequencing used CD4+ or CD8+ T cells sorted from blood, obtained in a trial of the OX40 agonist ivuxolimab. The V gene is TRBV5-4 and the J gene is TRBJ1-1, with 7 bases matching TRBD1. The TCR was taken from an adult with an advanced solid tumor such as melanoma, head and neck, liver or kidney cancer. The base sequence is TGTGCCAGCAGCCCGACAGGGAACATGAACACTGAAGCTTTCTTT. It specifies CASSPTGNMNTEAFF.